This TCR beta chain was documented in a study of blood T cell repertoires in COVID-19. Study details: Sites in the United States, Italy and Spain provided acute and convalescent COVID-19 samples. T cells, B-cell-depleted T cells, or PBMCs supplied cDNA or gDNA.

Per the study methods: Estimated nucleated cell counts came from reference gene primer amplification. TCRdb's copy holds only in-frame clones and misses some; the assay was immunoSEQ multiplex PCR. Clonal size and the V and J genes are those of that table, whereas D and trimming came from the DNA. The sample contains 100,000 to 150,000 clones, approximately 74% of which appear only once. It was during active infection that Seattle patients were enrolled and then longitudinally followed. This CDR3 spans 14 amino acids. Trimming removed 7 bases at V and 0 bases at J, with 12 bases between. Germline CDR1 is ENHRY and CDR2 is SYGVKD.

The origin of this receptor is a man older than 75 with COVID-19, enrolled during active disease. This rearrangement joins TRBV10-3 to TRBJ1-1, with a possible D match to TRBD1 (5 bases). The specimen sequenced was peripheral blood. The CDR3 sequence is CAIKQVGLNTEAFF. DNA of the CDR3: TGTGCCATCAAACAGGTGGGGTTGAACACTGAAGCTTTCTTT.